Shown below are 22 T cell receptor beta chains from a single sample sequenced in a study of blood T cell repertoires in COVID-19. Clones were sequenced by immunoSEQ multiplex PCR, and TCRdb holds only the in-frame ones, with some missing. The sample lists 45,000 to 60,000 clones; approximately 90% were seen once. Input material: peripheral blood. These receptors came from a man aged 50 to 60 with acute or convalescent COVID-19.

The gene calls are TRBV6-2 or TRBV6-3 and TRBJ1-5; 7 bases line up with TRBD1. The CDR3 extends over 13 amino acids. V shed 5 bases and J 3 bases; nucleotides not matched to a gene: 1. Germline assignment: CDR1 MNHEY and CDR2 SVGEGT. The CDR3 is CASSTGVNQPQHF. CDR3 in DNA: TGTGCCAGCAGTACAGGGGTCAATCAGCCCCAGCATTTT.

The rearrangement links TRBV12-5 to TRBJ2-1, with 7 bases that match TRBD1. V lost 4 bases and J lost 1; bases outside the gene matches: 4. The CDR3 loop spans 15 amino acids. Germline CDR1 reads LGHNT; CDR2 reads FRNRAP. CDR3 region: CASGSDRVSYNEQFF. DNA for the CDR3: TGTGCTAGTGGTTCTGACAGGGTATCCTACAATGAGCAGTTCTTC.

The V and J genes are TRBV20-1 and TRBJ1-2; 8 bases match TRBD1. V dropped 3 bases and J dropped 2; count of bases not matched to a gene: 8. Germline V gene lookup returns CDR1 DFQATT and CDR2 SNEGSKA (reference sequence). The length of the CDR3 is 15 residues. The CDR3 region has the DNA TGCAGTGCTAGTGACAGGGGCAACCTAAACTATGGCTACACCTTC. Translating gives CSASDRGNLNYGYTF.

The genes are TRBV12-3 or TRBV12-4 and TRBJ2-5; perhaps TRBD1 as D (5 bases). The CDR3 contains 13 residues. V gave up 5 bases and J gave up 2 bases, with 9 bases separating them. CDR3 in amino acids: CASSKDSQETQYF. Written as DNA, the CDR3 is TGTGCCAGCAGTAAAGACAGTCAAGAGACCCAGTACTTC.

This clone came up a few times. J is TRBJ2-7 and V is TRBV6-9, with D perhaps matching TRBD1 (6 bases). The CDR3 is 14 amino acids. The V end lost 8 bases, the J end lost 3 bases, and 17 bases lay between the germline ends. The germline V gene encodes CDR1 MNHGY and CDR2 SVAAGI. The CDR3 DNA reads TGTGCCAGCCGCACAGGGACCTTAGGCTACGAGCAGTACTTC. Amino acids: CASRTGTLGYEQYF.

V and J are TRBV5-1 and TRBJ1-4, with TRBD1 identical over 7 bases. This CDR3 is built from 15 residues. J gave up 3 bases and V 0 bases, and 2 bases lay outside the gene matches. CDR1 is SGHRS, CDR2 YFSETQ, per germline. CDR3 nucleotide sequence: TGCGCCAGCAGCTTGGAGGGGGCGGCTAATGAAAAACTGTTTTTT. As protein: CASSLEGAANEKLFF.

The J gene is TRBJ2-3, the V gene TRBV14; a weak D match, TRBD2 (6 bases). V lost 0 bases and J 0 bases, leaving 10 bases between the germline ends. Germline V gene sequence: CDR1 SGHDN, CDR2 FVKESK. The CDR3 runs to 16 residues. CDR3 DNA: TGTGCCAGCAGCCAAGATGTGGCGGGGAGCACAGATACGCAGTATTTT. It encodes CASSQDVAGSTDTQYF. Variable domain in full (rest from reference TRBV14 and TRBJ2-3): EAGVTQFPSHSVIEKGQTVTLRCDPISGHDNLYWYRRVMGKEIKFLLHFVKESKQDESGMPNNRFLAERTGGTYSTLKVQPAELEDSGVYFCASSQDVAGSTDTQYFGPGTRLTVL.

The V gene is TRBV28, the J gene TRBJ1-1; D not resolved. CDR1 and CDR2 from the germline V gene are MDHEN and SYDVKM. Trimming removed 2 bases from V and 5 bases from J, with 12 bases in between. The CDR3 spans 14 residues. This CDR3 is CASSLPNLRTEAFF. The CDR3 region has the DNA TGTGCCAGCAGTTTACCAAATCTGAGGACTGAAGCTTTCTTT.

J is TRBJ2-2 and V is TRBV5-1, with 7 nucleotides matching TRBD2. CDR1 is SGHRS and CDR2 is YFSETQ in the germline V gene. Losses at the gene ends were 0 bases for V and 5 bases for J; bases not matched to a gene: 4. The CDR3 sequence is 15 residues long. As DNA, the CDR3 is TGCGCCAGCAGCTTGGGACTAGCTAGTACCGGGGAGCTGTTTTTT. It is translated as CASSLGLASTGELFF.

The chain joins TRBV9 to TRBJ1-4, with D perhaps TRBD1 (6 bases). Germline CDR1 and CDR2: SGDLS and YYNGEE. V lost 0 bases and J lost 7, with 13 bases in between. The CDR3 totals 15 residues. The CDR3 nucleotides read TGTGCCAGCAGCGTAGCGCAGGGGACGGGTGAAAAACTGTTTTTT. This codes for CASSVAQGTGEKLFF.

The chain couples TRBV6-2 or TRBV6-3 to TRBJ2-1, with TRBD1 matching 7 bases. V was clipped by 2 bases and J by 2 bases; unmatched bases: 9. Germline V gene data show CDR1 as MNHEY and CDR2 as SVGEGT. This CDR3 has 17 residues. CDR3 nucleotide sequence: TGTGCCAGCAGTTACCAAACGGGACAGTGGGCCTACAATGAGCAGTTCTTC. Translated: CASSYQTGQWAYNEQFF.

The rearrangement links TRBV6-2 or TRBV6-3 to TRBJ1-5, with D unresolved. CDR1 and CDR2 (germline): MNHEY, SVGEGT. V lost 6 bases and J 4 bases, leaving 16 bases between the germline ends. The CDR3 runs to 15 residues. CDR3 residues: CASSPHLGWNQPQHF. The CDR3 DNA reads TGTGCCAGCAGCCCCCACTTGGGCTGGAATCAGCCCCAGCATTTT.

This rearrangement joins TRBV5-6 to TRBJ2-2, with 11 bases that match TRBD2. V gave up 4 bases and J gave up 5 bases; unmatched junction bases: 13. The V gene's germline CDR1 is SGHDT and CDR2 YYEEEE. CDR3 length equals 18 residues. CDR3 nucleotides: TGTGCCAGCAGCACTCGGACTAGCGGGTTTGGACGTACCGGGGAGCTGTTTTTT. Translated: CASSTRTSGFGRTGELFF.

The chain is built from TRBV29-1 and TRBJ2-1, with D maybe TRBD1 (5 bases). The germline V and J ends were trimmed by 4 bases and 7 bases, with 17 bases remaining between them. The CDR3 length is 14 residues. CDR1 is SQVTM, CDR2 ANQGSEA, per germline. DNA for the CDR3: TGCAGCGTTGCACTATGGTTCAGGGATAATGAGCAGTTCTTC. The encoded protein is CSVALWFRDNEQFF.

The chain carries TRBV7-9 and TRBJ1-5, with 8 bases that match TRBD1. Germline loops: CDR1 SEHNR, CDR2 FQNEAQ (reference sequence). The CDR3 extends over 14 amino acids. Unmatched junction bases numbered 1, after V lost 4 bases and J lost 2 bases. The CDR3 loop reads CASSSGQGNQPQHF. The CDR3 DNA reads TGTGCCAGCAGCTCGGGACAGGGCAATCAGCCCCAGCATTTT.

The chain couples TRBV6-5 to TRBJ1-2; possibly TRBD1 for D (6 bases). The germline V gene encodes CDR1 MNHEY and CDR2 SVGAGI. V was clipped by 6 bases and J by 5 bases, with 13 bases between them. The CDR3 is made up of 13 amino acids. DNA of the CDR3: TGTGCCAGCAGCCCGGACAGCCGATATGGCTACACCTTC. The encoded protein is CASSPDSRYGYTF.

The CDR3 is CASSLFAGGSQETQYF. CDR3 DNA sequence: TGTGCCAGCAGCTTATTTGCGGGGGGGTCTCAAGAGACCCAGTACTTC. This chain joins TRBV7-2 and TRBJ2-5; 9 bases map to TRBD2. V lost 2 bases and J lost 2; bases outside the gene matches: 6. The CDR3 runs 16 residues. Germline-derived CDR1 and CDR2 are SGHTA and FQGNSA.

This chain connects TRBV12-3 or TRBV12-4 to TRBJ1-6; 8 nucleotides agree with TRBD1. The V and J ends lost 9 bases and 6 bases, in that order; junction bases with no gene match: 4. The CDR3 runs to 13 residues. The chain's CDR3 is CASSDRVNSPLHF. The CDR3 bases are TGTGCCAGTTCGGACAGGGTTAATTCACCCCTCCACTTT.

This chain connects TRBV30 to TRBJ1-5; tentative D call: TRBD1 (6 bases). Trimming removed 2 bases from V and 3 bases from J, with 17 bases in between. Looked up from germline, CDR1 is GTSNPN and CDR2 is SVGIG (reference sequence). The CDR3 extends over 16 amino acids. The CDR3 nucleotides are TGTGCCTGGAGTCCCCGAGGACAGCGGCTCAATCAGCCCCAGCATTTT. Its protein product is CAWSPRGQRLNQPQHF.

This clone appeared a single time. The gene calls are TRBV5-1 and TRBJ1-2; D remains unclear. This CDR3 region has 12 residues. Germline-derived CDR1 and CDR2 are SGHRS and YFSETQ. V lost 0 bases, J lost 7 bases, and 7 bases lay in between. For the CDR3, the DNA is TGCGCCAGCAGCTTGGCCCCGGGTGGCTACACCTTC. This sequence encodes CASSLAPGGYTF.

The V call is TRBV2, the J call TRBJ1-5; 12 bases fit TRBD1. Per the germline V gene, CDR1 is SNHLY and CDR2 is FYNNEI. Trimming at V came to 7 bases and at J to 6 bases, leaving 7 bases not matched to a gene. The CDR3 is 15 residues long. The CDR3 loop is CASKAGQGAVQPQHF. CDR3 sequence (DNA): TGTGCCAGCAAAGCGGGACAGGGGGCTGTTCAGCCCCAGCATTTT.

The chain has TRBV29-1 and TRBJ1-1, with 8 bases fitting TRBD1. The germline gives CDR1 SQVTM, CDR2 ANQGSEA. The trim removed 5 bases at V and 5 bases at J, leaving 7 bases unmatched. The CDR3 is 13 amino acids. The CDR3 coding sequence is TGCAGCGTTTACGACAGGGGCGGGACTGAAGCTTTCTTT. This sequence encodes CSVYDRGGTEAFF.